These T cell receptor beta chains were read from a single sample in a study of OX40 agonist ivuxolimab in advanced cancers. The method was immunoSEQ multiplex PCR; TCRdb's version includes in-frame clones alone and lacks a portion of them. Of just under 80,000 clones listed, around four fifths are singletons. This specimen was CD4+ or CD8+ T cells sorted from blood, taken in a trial of the OX40 agonist ivuxolimab. These receptor sequences come from an adult with an advanced solid tumor such as melanoma, head and neck, liver or kidney cancer. Each CDR3 is given with its conserved first and last residue. The D gene is left open where the match is weak. Clone size is not always given. Where it is, it says once, few, many or a class for expanded clones.

clone size,D gene,J gene,V gene,CDR3 protein,CDR3 DNA
.,TRBD2,TRBJ2-7,TRBV7-2,CASSLYARGLAGSYEQYF,TGTGCCAGCAGCTTATATGCCCGAGGACTAGCGGGGTCCTACGAGCAGTACTTC
.,.,TRBJ1-5,TRBV9,CASSVDGLAGRAQHF,TGTGCCAGCAGCGTAGATGGCTTGGCGGGTCGAGCCCAGCATTTT
.,.,TRBJ2-3,TRBV6-1,CASSGVGGTDTQYF,TGTGCCAGCAGTGGGGTTGGCGGCACAGATACGCAGTATTTT
.,.,TRBJ2-3,TRBV6-1,CASSDPDKDTQYF,TGTGCCAGCAGTGACCCTGACAAGGATACGCAGTATTTT
few,TRBD1,TRBJ2-7,TRBV5-1,CASSLDGTGAYEQYF,TGCGCCAGCAGCTTGGATGGGACAGGGGCCTACGAGCAGTACTTC
.,.,TRBJ1-5,TRBV2,CASSSGYRQPQHF,TGTGCCAGCAGTTCGGGGTACCGTCAGCCCCAGCATTTT
few,TRBD2,TRBJ2-3,TRBV5-1,CASSLVPRPLKASGRSGVTDTQYF,TGCGCCAGCAGCTTGGTACCTCGGCCCTTGAAGGCTAGCGGGAGGAGTGGGGTCACAGATACGCAGTATTTT
.,TRBD1,TRBJ2-7,TRBV5-1,CASSLQRDRGNEQYF,TGCGCCAGCAGCTTACAACGAGACAGGGGGAACGAGCAGTACTTC
.,.,TRBJ2-2,TRBV14,CASSQDQRGNTGELFF,TGTGCCAGCAGCCAAGATCAGAGGGGGAACACCGGGGAGCTGTTTTTT
.,.,TRBJ1-1,TRBV27,CASSLYGGRTEAFF,TGTGCCAGCAGTTTGTACGGGGGGCGCACTGAAGCTTTCTTT
.,TRBD1,TRBJ1-3,TRBV5-6,CASSSRHRGPAGNTIYF,TGTGCCAGCAGCTCGCGACACAGGGGGCCTGCTGGAAACACCATATATTTT
.,.,TRBJ1-1,TRBV19,CASRPGEVGARNVAFF,TGTGCCAGTAGACCGGGGGAAGTGGGCGCGAGAAATGTGGCTTTCTTT
.,.,TRBJ2-5,TRBV5-1,CASSFEETQYF,TGCGCCAGCAGCTTCGAAGAGACCCAGTACTTC
.,TRBD1,TRBJ2-7,TRBV5-4,CASRYRQGRVSYEQYF,TGTGCCAGCAGATATCGACAGGGCCGGGTTTCTTACGAGCAGTACTTC
.,TRBD1,TRBJ1-5,TRBV28,CASHLQGTLGNQPQHF,TGTGCCAGCCACTTACAGGGGACTTTGGGCAATCAGCCCCAGCATTTT
.,.,TRBJ2-1,TRBV27,CASSLVEGYNEQFF,TGTGCCAGCAGTTTGGTGGAGGGGTACAATGAGCAGTTCTTC
.,.,TRBJ2-1,TRBV15,CATSLGGATREQFF,TGTGCCACCAGTTTGGGCGGGGCCACCCGGGAGCAGTTCTTC
.,.,TRBJ1-1,TRBV4-3,CASSQVYSRTEAFF,TGCGCCAGCAGCCAAGTATACAGTCGCACTGAAGCTTTCTTT
.,.,TRBJ1-1,TRBV19,CASNHRDTEAFF,TGTGCCAGTAATCACCGGGACACTGAAGCTTTCTTT
.,TRBD2,TRBJ2-3,TRBV27,CASNFLLAGSTDTQYF,TGTGCCAGCAATTTTCTCCTAGCGGGGAGCACAGATACGCAGTATTTT
.,.,TRBJ1-3,TRBV7-8,CASSLQETGNTIYF,TGTGCCAGCAGCTTACAGGAGACTGGAAACACCATATATTTT
.,.,TRBJ1-2,TRBV25-1,CASSVGQDYGYTF,TGTGCCAGCAGTGTAGGCCAGGACTATGGCTACACCTTC
.,.,TRBJ1-2,TRBV5-5,CASSATGAYGYTF,TGTGCCAGCAGCGCGACAGGAGCCTATGGCTACACCTTC
.,.,TRBJ1-2,TRBV5-1,CASSVDSNYGYTF,TGCGCCAGCAGCGTCGACAGTAACTATGGCTACACCTTC
.,.,TRBJ2-3,TRBV9,CASSVSGYTDTQYF,TGTGCCAGCAGCGTATCCGGTTACACAGATACGCAGTATTTT
.,TRBD1,TRBJ2-7,TRBV7-2,CASSPITGTGGAEQYF,TGTGCCAGCAGCCCAATTACCGGGACAGGGGGCGCCGAGCAGTACTTC
.,TRBD2,TRBJ2-7,TRBV6-5,CASSRGLAGEQYF,TGTGCCAGCAGTCGGGGACTAGCGGGGGAGCAGTACTTC
.,TRBD1,TRBJ1-1,TRBV28,CASSSREGANTEAFF,TGTGCCAGCAGTTCCAGGGAGGGGGCGAACACTGAAGCTTTCTTT
.,.,TRBJ1-3,TRBV7-9,CASSLAGRDEDTIYF,TGTGCCAGCAGCTTAGCGGGCAGGGACGAGGACACCATATATTTT
.,.,TRBJ1-6,TRBV9,CASSVDFAVNSPLHF,TGTGCCAGCAGCGTAGATTTCGCAGTGAATTCACCCCTCCACTTT
.,.,TRBJ2-3,TRBV13,CASSLGLGGWDTQYF,TGTGCCAGCAGCTTAGGACTTGGGGGCTGGGATACGCAGTATTTT
.,.,TRBJ1-2,TRBV28,CASSSSPLNYGYTF,TGTGCCAGCAGTTCCTCTCCCCTTAACTATGGCTACACCTTC
.,TRBD2,TRBJ2-5,TRBV5-1,CASSLGTSGAQETQYF,TGCGCCAGCAGCTTGGGGACTAGCGGGGCCCAAGAGACCCAGTACTTC
.,.,TRBJ1-2,TRBV18,CASSPETRDVEGYTF,TGTGCCAGCTCACCGGAGACACGGGATGTGGAGGGCTACACCTTC
.,.,TRBJ1-1,TRBV27,CASSKDSKGTTEAFF,TGTGCCAGCAGTAAGGACAGTAAAGGGACCACTGAAGCTTTCTTT
.,TRBD1,TRBJ1-5,TRBV30,CAWSVDRGYSNQPQHF,TGTGCCTGGAGTGTTGACAGGGGGTATAGCAATCAGCCCCAGCATTTT
.,.,TRBJ2-2,TRBV11-3,CASSLGVWGETGELFF,TGTGCCAGCAGCTTAGGGGTCTGGGGGGAGACCGGGGAGCTGTTTTTT
.,.,TRBJ2-3,TRBV5-4,CASSLFGATDTQYF,TGTGCCAGCAGCTTGTTTGGGGCTACAGATACGCAGTATTTT
.,TRBD1,TRBJ1-2,TRBV5-1,CASSFQGANYDYTF,TGCGCCAGCAGCTTCCAGGGGGCTAACTATGACTACACCTTC
.,.,TRBJ1-5,TRBV7-8,CASSPQRSTSNQPQHF,TGTGCCAGCAGCCCACAAAGGTCCACTAGCAATCAGCCCCAGCATTTT